These 9 T cell receptor beta chains originate from one sample sequenced in a study of cytomegalovirus exposure and HLA in healthy donors. This PCR relied on a set of 60 Vbeta primers and 13 Jbeta primers. Using immunoSEQ multiplex PCR, the repertoire was profiled, and TCRdb retains in-frame clones only, with some absent. Of more than 150,000 clones in the sample, roughly 80% are singletons; the top ten hold approximately 1.3%. Sequences were obtained from PBMCs. Receptor source: a man in his forties or fifties in good health and CMV-seropositive.

V and J are TRBV7-9 and TRBJ1-1; 8 nucleotides match TRBD1. V gave up 2 bases and J gave up 5 bases; unmatched junction bases: 4. The CDR3 length is 14 residues. CDR1 SEHNR and CDR2 FQNEAQ come from the germline V gene (reference sequence). The CDR3 nucleotides are TGTGCCAGCAGCTTAATGACAGGGGTTACTGAAGCTTTCTTT. Protein: CASSLMTGVTEAFF.

This chain links TRBV6-4 with TRBJ2-2; tentatively, D is TRBD2 (5 bases). From germline, CDR1 is MRHNA and CDR2 SNTAGT. This CDR3 has 17 residues. V lost 3 bases and J lost 4, with 18 bases in between. CDR3 loop: CASSEGRGAEPTGELFF. In DNA form, the CDR3 reads TGTGCCAGCAGTGAGGGTCGAGGAGCGGAGCCCACCGGGGAGCTGTTTTTT.

This chain joins TRBV27 and TRBJ1-5, with 7 nucleotides matching TRBD1. CDR3 length: 15 amino acids. V was clipped by 5 bases and J by 4 bases; unmatched bases: 8. Germline V gives CDR1 MNHEY, CDR2 SMNVEV (reference sequence). This CDR3 is CASSPGQTSNQPQHF. The CDR3 DNA is TGTGCCAGCAGTCCGGGACAGACCTCTAATCAGCCCCAGCATTTT.

The CDR3 spells CASSPAGGGDTQYF. The DNA for the CDR3 is TGTGCCAGCAGCCCGGCGGGGGGAGGTGATACGCAGTATTTT. V is TRBV11-3 and J is TRBJ2-3; 8 nucleotides match TRBD2. CDR3 length: 14 residues. V lost 5 bases and J lost 6; bases outside the gene matches: 7. Germline CDR1 is SGHNT and CDR2 is YENEEA.

This chain connects TRBV9 to TRBJ2-1, with 10 bases that match TRBD1. Germline trimming cut 3 bases from V and 15 bases from J; bases unmatched to any gene: 9. The V gene's germline CDR1 is SGDLS and CDR2 YYNGEE. The CDR3 runs 13 residues. The CDR3 region has the DNA TGTGCCAGCAGCGCTTGGGACAGGGGTAGAGGGTTCTTC. Its protein product is CASSAWDRGRGFF.

The rearrangement joins TRBV28 to TRBJ1-2, with D possibly being TRBD1 (5 bases). The CDR3 sequence is 13 residues long. Germline V gene lookup returns CDR1 MDHEN and CDR2 SYDVKM. The germline V and J ends were trimmed by 5 bases and 4 bases, with 11 bases remaining between them. The CDR3 DNA reads TGTGCCAGCAGTACGGGACTGATCTATGGCTACACCTTC. Encoded protein: CASSTGLIYGYTF.

The chain links TRBV10-3 to TRBJ2-3; 8 bases agree with TRBD1. CDR1 is ENHRY, CDR2 SYGVKD, per germline. V shed 8 bases, J shed 2 bases, and the junction held 9 bases outside the gene matches. This CDR3 is 15 amino acids long. The CDR3 is CAIFAGTGPTDTQYF. Here the CDR3 DNA reads TGTGCCATCTTTGCCGGGACAGGTCCCACAGATACGCAGTATTTT.

This rearrangement joins TRBV29-1 to TRBJ1-1; D unresolved. This CDR3 comprises 13 residues. Germline assignment: CDR1 SQVTM and CDR2 ANQGSEA. Trimming removed 2 bases at V and 1 base at J, with 8 bases between. CDR3: CSVESRPNTEAFF. CDR3 nucleotide sequence: TGCAGCGTTGAAAGCAGGCCGAACACTGAAGCTTTCTTT. Combining the CDR3 with reference TRBV29-1 and TRBJ1-1 gives the whole variable domain SAVISQKPSRDICQRGTSLTIQCQVDSQVTMMFWYRQQPGQSLTLIATANQGSEATYESGFVIDKFPISRPNLTFSTLTVSNMSPEDSSIYLCSVESRPNTEAFFGQGTRLTVV.

This chain links TRBV27 with TRBJ2-1, with D maybe TRBD2 (6 bases). CDR1 and CDR2 from the germline V gene are MNHEY and SMNVEV (reference sequence). The CDR3 has 13 residues. V lost 3 bases to trimming and J lost 6 bases, with 9 bases between them. CDR3 DNA sequence: TGTGCCAGCAGTTTCGGGACTTTCAATGAGCAGTTCTTC. Protein product: CASSFGTFNEQFF.